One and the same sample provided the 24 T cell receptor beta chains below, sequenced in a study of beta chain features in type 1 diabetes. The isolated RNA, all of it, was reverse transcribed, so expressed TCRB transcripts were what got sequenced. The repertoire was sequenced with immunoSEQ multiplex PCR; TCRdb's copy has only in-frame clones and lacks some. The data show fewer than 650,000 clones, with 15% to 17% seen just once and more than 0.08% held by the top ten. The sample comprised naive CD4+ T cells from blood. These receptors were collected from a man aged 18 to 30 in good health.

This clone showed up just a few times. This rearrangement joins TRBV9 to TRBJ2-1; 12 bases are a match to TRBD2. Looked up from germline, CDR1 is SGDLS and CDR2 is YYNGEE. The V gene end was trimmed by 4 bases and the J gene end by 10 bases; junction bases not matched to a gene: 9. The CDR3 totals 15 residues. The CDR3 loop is CASSPGLAGRMEQFF. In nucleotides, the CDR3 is TGTGCCAGCAGCCCTGGACTAGCGGGGCGAATGGAGCAGTTCTTC.

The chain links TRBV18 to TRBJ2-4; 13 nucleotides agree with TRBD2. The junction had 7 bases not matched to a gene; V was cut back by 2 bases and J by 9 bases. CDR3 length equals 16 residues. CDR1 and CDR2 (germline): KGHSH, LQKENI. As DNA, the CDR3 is TGTGCCAGCTCACCAACGGGACTAGCGGGGTTAGGCATTCAGTACTTC. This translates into CASSPTGLAGLGIQYF.

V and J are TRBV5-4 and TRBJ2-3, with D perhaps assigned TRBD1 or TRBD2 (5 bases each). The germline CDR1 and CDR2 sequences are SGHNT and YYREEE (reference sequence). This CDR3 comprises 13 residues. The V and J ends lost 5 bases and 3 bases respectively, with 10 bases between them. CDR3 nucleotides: TGTGCCAGCAGGGGGGTAGTTACAGATACGCAGTATTTT. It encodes CASRGVVTDTQYF.

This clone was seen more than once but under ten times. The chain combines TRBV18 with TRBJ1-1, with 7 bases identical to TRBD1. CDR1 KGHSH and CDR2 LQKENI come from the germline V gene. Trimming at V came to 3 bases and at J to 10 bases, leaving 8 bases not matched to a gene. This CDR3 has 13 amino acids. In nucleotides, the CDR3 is TGTGCCAGCTCACCTGACAGGGTCACCCGAGCTTTCTTT. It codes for CASSPDRVTRAFF.

The CDR3 spells CASAGLAAAKNIQYF. CDR3 sequence (DNA): TGTGCCAGCGCCGGACTAGCGGCCGCCAAAAACATTCAGTACTTC. This chain connects TRBV27 to TRBJ2-4; TRBD2 agrees at 10 bases. The CDR3 totals 15 residues. Trimming at V came to 8 bases and at J to 1 base, leaving 5 bases not matched to a gene. Germline V gene sequence: CDR1 MNHEY, CDR2 SMNVEV (reference sequence).

The chain's CDR3 is CASSLLQGNYGYTF. The CDR3 coding sequence is TGCGCCAGCAGCTTGCTACAGGGGAACTATGGCTACACCTTC. The rearrangement joins TRBV5-1 to TRBJ1-2; 7 bases agree with TRBD1. Trimming took 1 base from V and 2 from J; bases not matched to a gene: 2. CDR3 length: 14 residues. Germline-derived CDR1 and CDR2 are SGHRS and YFSETQ.

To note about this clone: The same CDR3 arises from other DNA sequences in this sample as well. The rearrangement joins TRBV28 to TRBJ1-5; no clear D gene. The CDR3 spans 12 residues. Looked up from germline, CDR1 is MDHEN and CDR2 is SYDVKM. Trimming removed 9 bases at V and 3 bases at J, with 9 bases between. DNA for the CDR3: TGTGCCAGTCGAGGGCCCAATCAGCCCCAGCATTTT. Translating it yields CASRGPNQPQHF.

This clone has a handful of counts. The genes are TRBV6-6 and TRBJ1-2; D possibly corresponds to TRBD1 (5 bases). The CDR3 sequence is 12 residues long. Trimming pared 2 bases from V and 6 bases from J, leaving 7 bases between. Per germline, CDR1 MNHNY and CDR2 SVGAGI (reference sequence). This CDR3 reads CASSYRQNGYTF. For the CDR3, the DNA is TGTGCCAGCAGTTACAGACAGAATGGCTACACCTTC.

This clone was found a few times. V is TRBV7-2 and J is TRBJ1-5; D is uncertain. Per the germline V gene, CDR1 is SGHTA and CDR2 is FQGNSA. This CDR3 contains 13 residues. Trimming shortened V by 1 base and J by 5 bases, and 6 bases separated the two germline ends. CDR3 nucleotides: TGTGCCAGCAGCTTAGGTCTGTATCAGCCCCAGCATTTT. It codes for CASSLGLYQPQHF.

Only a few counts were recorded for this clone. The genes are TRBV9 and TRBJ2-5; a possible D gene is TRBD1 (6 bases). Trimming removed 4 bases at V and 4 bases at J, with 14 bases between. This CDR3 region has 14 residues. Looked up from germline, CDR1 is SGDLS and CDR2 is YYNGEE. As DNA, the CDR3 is TGTGCCAGCAGCTCCAGGGGTCCCGGAGAGACCCAGTACTTC. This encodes CASSSRGPGETQYF.

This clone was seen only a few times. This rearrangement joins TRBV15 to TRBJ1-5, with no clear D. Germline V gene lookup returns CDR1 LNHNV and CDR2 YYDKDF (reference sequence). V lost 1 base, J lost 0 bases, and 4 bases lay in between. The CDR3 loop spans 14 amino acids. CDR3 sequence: CATSRVISNQPQHF. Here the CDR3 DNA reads TGTGCCACCAGCAGAGTAATTAGCAATCAGCCCCAGCATTTT.

CDR3 nucleotides: TGCGCCAGCAGCCAGGGACAGGGGGTCGGGGCAACTAATGAAAAACTGTTTTTT. This encodes CASSQGQGVGATNEKLFF. This rearrangement joins TRBV4-3 to TRBJ1-4; TRBD1 aligns across 11 bases. CDR3 length: 18 residues. The V gene's germline CDR1 is LGHNA and CDR2 YSLEER. V was clipped by 3 bases and J by 0 bases; unmatched bases: 6.

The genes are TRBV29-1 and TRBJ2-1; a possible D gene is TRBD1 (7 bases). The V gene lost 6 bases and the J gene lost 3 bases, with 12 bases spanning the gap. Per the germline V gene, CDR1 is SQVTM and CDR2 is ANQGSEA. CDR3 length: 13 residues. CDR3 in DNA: TGCAGCGTCGCGGGACAGAGCTACAATGAGCAGTTCTTC. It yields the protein CSVAGQSYNEQFF.

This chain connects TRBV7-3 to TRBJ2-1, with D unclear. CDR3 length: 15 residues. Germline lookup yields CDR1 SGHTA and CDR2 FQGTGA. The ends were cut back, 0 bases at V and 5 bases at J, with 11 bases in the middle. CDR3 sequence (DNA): TGTGCCAGCAGCTTAACGTTAGGGCAGCACAATGAGCAGTTCTTC. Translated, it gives CASSLTLGQHNEQFF.

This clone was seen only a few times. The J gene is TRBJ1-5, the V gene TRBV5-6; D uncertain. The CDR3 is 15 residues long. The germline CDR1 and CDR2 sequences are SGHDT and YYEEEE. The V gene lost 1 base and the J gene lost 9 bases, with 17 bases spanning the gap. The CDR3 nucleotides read TGTGCCAGCAGCTTGTTTGAGGTAGGCCACGCGCCCCAGCATTTT. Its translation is CASSLFEVGHAPQHF.

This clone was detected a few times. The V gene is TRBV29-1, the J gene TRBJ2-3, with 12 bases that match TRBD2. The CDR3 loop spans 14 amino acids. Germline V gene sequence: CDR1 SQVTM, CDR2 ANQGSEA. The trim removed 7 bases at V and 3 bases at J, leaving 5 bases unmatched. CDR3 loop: CSAPLAGGTDTQYF. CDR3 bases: TGCAGCGCACCACTAGCGGGAGGTACAGATACGCAGTATTTT.

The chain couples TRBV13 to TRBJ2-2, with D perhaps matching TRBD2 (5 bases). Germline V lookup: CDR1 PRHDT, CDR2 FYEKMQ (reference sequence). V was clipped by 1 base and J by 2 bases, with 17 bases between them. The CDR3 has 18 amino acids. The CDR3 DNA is TGTGCCAGCAGCTTAGTAGTCTGGGGAGCCTCAAACACCGGGGAGCTGTTTTTT. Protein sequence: CASSLVVWGASNTGELFF.

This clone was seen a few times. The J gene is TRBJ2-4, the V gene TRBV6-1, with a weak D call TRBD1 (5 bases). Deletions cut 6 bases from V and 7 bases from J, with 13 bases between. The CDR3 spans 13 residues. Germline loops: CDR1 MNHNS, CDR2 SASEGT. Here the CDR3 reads CASRLTDLNIQYF. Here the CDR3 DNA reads TGTGCCAGCAGATTGACAGACTTGAACATTCAGTACTTC.

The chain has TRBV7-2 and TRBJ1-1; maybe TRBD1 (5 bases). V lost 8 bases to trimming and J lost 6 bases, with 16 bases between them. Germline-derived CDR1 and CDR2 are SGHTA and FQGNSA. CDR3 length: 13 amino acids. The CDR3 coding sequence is TGTGCCAGCCCCAGACCCGGAGGGGCTGAAGCTTTCTTT. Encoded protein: CASPRPGGAEAFF.

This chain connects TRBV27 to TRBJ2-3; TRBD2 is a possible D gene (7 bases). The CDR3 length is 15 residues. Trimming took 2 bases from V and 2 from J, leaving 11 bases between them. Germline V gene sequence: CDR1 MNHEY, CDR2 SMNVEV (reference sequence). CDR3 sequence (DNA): TGTGCCAGCAGTTTAGTGGGGGGGCACACAGATACGCAGTATTTT. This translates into CASSLVGGHTDTQYF.

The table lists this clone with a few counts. The CDR3 loop is CASSSQGDTEAFF. CDR3 DNA: TGTGCCAGCTCATCACAGGGAGACACTGAAGCTTTCTTT. This chain uses TRBV18 with TRBJ1-1; D may be TRBD1 (6 bases). CDR1 and CDR2 from the germline V gene are KGHSH and LQKENI. V gave up 5 bases and J gave up 3 bases, with 10 bases separating them. The CDR3 extends over 13 amino acids.

The CDR3 region is CASSQGKGSSYEQYF. In DNA form, the CDR3 reads TGTGCCAGCAGTCAGGGCAAGGGCAGCTCCTACGAGCAGTACTTC. The rearrangement links TRBV28 to TRBJ2-7; tentatively, D is TRBD1 (5 bases). Trimming removed 5 bases from V and 0 bases from J, with 14 bases in between. The germline CDR1 and CDR2 sequences are MDHEN and SYDVKM. The CDR3 sequence is 15 residues long.

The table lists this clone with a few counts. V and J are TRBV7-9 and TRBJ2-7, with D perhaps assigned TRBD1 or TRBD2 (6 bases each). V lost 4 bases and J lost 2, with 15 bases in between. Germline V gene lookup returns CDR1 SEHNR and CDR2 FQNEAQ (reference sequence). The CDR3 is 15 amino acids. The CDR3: CASSSGGGRPYEQYF. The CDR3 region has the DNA TGTGCCAGCAGCTCCGGAGGGGGAAGGCCCTACGAGCAGTACTTC.

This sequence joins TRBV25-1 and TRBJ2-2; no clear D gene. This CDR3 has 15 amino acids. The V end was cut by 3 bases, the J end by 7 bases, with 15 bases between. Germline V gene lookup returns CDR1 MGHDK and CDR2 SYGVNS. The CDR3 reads CASSDSTVNVGELFF. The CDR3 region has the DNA TGTGCCAGCAGTGATTCCACCGTGAATGTCGGGGAGCTGTTTTTT.